This T cell receptor (beta chain) was retrieved from a study of blood T cell repertoires in COVID-19. Study-level background: Spain, Italy and the United States supplied samples that represented acute and convalescent COVID-19. T cells, B-cell-depleted T cells, or PBMCs supplied cDNA or gDNA.

Germline assignment: CDR1 ENHRY and CDR2 SYGVKD. This CDR3 has 15 residues. Trimming took 7 bases from V and 4 from J; bases not matched to a gene: 10. As processed by the authors: From reference gene primer amplification, estimates of nucleated cell counts were derived. The repertoire was sequenced with immunoSEQ multiplex PCR; TCRdb's copy has only in-frame clones and lacks some. D and trimming come from the DNA, and the V and J calls and clone size come from that table. The sample comprises 90,000 to 120,000 clones, around 79% of which are singletons, and approximately 22% rests with the top ten. This clone was counted a single time.

This chain links TRBV10-3 with TRBJ2-3; 8 positions agree with TRBD2. The sequenced material came from peripheral blood. This clonotype originated in a man aged 65 to 85 with active or convalescent COVID-19. CDR3: CAIKGNGRVADTQYF. The CDR3 DNA reads TGTGCCATCAAAGGGAACGGGAGGGTGGCAGATACGCAGTATTTT.